These T cell receptor beta chains were read from a single sample in a study of blood T cell repertoires in COVID-19. Generated by immunoSEQ multiplex PCR, the TCRdb table keeps only in-frame clones and is missing some. Of 80,000 to 90,000 clones in the sample, approximately 85% were seen once. The sample taken for sequencing was peripheral blood. All receptors come from an elderly woman with COVID-19, enrolled during active disease. Both conserved end residues are trimmed from each CDR3. The order of the fields is CDR3 protein, V gene, J gene, CDR3 length, clone size. Size tells how often a clone was seen (once, few, many) or the class of an expanded clone, and some rows leave it out.

CDR3aa: SVGTGGYTEAF; v_gene: TRBV29-1; j_gene: TRBJ1-1; len: 11; abundance: .
CDR3aa: ATQGALRTEAF; v_gene: TRBV19; j_gene: TRBJ1-1; len: 11; abundance: few
CDR3aa: AIRPGSGRVNEQY; v_gene: TRBV10-3; j_gene: TRBJ2-7; len: 13; abundance: few
CDR3aa: ASSLVFWASGGTDTQY; v_gene: TRBV7-2; j_gene: TRBJ2-3; len: 16; abundance: .
CDR3aa: ASSLSGVYNEQF; v_gene: TRBV6-5; j_gene: TRBJ2-1; len: 12; abundance: .
CDR3aa: ASSFLGVSYNEQF; v_gene: TRBV27; j_gene: TRBJ2-1; len: 13; abundance: .
CDR3aa: ASSLFGRGQANEKLF; v_gene: TRBV7-9; j_gene: TRBJ1-4; len: 15; abundance: .
CDR3aa: AWSVPPNRQLTDTQY; v_gene: TRBV30; j_gene: TRBJ2-3; len: 15; abundance: .
CDR3aa: ASSLSLPSVHTQY; v_gene: TRBV18; j_gene: TRBJ2-3; len: 13; abundance: .
CDR3aa: ASSQGKGWVSPLH; v_gene: TRBV27; j_gene: TRBJ1-6; len: 13; abundance: .
CDR3aa: ASSRLADYEQY; v_gene: TRBV19; j_gene: TRBJ2-7; len: 11; abundance: .
CDR3aa: ASSWGQGGYEAF; v_gene: TRBV5-1; j_gene: TRBJ1-1; len: 12; abundance: .
CDR3aa: ASSAGTGAYEQY; v_gene: TRBV5-5; j_gene: TRBJ2-7; len: 12; abundance: .
CDR3aa: ASSQGQSNSPLH; v_gene: TRBV9; j_gene: TRBJ1-6; len: 12; abundance: .
CDR3aa: ASSRLTGGTGNTIY; v_gene: TRBV3-1/TRBV3-2; j_gene: TRBJ1-3; len: 14; abundance: once
CDR3aa: ASSRSTGLHQFQQY; v_gene: TRBV18; j_gene: TRBJ2-7; len: 14; abundance: .
CDR3aa: ASSEPGGRVRAGELF; v_gene: TRBV6-1; j_gene: TRBJ2-2; len: 15; abundance: .
CDR3aa: ASSLEGNGNQPQH; v_gene: TRBV27; j_gene: TRBJ1-5; len: 13; abundance: .
CDR3aa: ATMPGHLYNGEQF; v_gene: TRBV15; j_gene: TRBJ2-1; len: 13; abundance: .
CDR3aa: ASSPSRGLYGYT; v_gene: TRBV18; j_gene: TRBJ1-2; len: 12; abundance: .
CDR3aa: ASSPSRSYNEQF; v_gene: TRBV5-4; j_gene: TRBJ2-1; len: 12; abundance: .
CDR3aa: ASSFNTNTGELF; v_gene: TRBV11-2; j_gene: TRBJ2-2; len: 12; abundance: .
CDR3aa: ASSLLRLGTDTQY; v_gene: TRBV7-2; j_gene: TRBJ2-3; len: 13; abundance: .
CDR3aa: ASSQPTAPVGDTQY; v_gene: TRBV4-1; j_gene: TRBJ2-3; len: 14; abundance: .
CDR3aa: AWSVPGGETQY; v_gene: TRBV30; j_gene: TRBJ2-5; len: 11; abundance: .
CDR3aa: ASKRGNNEQF; v_gene: TRBV28; j_gene: TRBJ2-1; len: 10; abundance: .
CDR3aa: ATQGADGYT; v_gene: TRBV2; j_gene: TRBJ1-2; len: 9; abundance: once
CDR3aa: ASSGTGVSYEQY; v_gene: TRBV5-5; j_gene: TRBJ2-7; len: 12; abundance: .
CDR3aa: ASSPRGAADTQY; v_gene: TRBV9; j_gene: TRBJ2-3; len: 12; abundance: few
CDR3aa: ASSERGTGDSYNSPLH; v_gene: TRBV9; j_gene: TRBJ1-6; len: 16; abundance: .
CDR3aa: ASRDSSYNEQF; v_gene: TRBV24-1; j_gene: TRBJ2-1; len: 11; abundance: few
CDR3aa: AITDRGLYEQY; v_gene: TRBV25-1; j_gene: TRBJ2-7; len: 11; abundance: .
CDR3aa: ASSQQAGGTATGELF; v_gene: TRBV4-3; j_gene: TRBJ2-2; len: 15; abundance: .
CDR3aa: ASSPSQETQY; v_gene: TRBV18; j_gene: TRBJ2-5; len: 10; abundance: .
CDR3aa: ASISGTGKIYGYT; v_gene: TRBV6-5; j_gene: TRBJ1-2; len: 13; abundance: .
CDR3aa: ASSYGLAGTGELF; v_gene: TRBV6-5; j_gene: TRBJ2-2; len: 13; abundance: .
CDR3aa: ASSLTSADTQY; v_gene: TRBV5-6; j_gene: TRBJ2-3; len: 11; abundance: .
CDR3aa: ASSPMFGGAETQY; v_gene: TRBV18; j_gene: TRBJ2-5; len: 13; abundance: once
CDR3aa: ASSIGGSGNADTQY; v_gene: TRBV19; j_gene: TRBJ2-3; len: 14; abundance: .
CDR3aa: AWSPPGQGEEKLF; v_gene: TRBV30; j_gene: TRBJ1-4; len: 13; abundance: few
CDR3aa: AISANSPDSGRETGELF; v_gene: TRBV10-3; j_gene: TRBJ2-2; len: 17; abundance: few
CDR3aa: ASGLVPPAGGRETQY; v_gene: TRBV12-5; j_gene: TRBJ2-5; len: 15; abundance: .
CDR3aa: ASSVRAGANVLT; v_gene: TRBV9; j_gene: TRBJ2-6; len: 12; abundance: .
CDR3aa: ASSLTGGAGPLEKLF; v_gene: TRBV28; j_gene: TRBJ1-4; len: 15; abundance: .
CDR3aa: ASSMDRDYNEQF; v_gene: TRBV7-6; j_gene: TRBJ2-1; len: 12; abundance: once
CDR3aa: AISEYGTVGELF; v_gene: TRBV10-3; j_gene: TRBJ2-2; len: 12; abundance: .
CDR3aa: ASSLGGQPQH; v_gene: TRBV28; j_gene: TRBJ1-5; len: 10; abundance: .
CDR3aa: SATGTETQY; v_gene: TRBV20-1; j_gene: TRBJ2-5; len: 9; abundance: .
CDR3aa: ASSELAGSYEQY; v_gene: TRBV5-5; j_gene: TRBJ2-7; len: 12; abundance: .
CDR3aa: ASSKPGQMDEKLF; v_gene: TRBV5-5; j_gene: TRBJ1-4; len: 13; abundance: .
CDR3aa: ASSLTPQGRNYGYT; v_gene: TRBV7-3; j_gene: TRBJ1-2; len: 14; abundance: .
CDR3aa: ASPGQGRYSPLH; v_gene: TRBV24-1; j_gene: TRBJ1-6; len: 12; abundance: .